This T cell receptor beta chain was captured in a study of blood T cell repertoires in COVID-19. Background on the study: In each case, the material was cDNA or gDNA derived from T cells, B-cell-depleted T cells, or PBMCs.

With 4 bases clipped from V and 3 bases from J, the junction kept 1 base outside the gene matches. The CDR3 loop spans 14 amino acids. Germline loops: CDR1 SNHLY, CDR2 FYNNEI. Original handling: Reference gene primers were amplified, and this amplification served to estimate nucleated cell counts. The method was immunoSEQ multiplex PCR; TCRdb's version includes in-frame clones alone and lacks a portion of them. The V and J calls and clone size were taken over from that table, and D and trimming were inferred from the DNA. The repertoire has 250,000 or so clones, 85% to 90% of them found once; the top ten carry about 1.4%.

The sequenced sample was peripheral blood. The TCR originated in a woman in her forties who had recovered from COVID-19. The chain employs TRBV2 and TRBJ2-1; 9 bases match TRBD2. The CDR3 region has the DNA TGTGCCAGCAGTGGGACTAGCGACTACAATGAGCAGTTCTTC. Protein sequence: CASSGTSDYNEQFF.